A selection of T cell receptor beta chains follows, all from one sample in a study of blood T cell repertoires in COVID-19. Repertoires were generated with immunoSEQ multiplex PCR, while TCRdb's copy carries only in-frame clones and drops some. The table has about 140,000 clones, roughly 81% seen once. The source material was peripheral blood. These receptors came from a human donor with acute or convalescent COVID-19. The donor label of this sample is uncertain. The CDR3 runs from the conserved cysteine through the conserved F or W. The order of the fields is clone size, D gene, V gene, J gene, CDR3 DNA, CDR3 protein. D genes are given only for firm matches. Rows may omit the clone size; those that give it use once, few, many or a size class.

NA	NA	TRBV3-1/TRBV3-2	TRBJ1-4	TGTGCCAGCAGCCAGGGAATGCGGGCTAATGAAAAACTGTTTTTT	CASSQGMRANEKLFF
once	TRBD1	TRBV18	TRBJ1-5	TGTGCCAGCTCACCCGGGACAGGCATGGATCAGCCCCAGCATTTT	CASSPGTGMDQPQHF
NA	NA	TRBV3-1/TRBV3-2	TRBJ1-2	TGTGCCAGCAGCCCAGGGTCCCAAAACTATGGCTACACCTTC	CASSPGSQNYGYTF
NA	NA	TRBV24-1	TRBJ2-3	TGTGCCACCAGTGATTTGACGGGGGATGAAGATACGCAGTATTTT	CATSDLTGDEDTQYF
NA	TRBD2	TRBV6-5	TRBJ2-3	TGTGCCAGCAGTTCACCCCGGGGGGGGCCAGATACGCAGTATTTT	CASSSPRGGPDTQYF
few	TRBD2	TRBV7-3	TRBJ2-1	TGTGCCAGCAGCTTGACTAGCGGGAGAAGAAGTGAGCAGTTCTTC	CASSLTSGRRSEQFF
NA	NA	TRBV7-9	TRBJ2-5	TGTGCCAGCAGTCTCGGGACACTGGAGACCCAGTACTTC	CASSLGTLETQYF
NA	TRBD1	TRBV11-2	TRBJ1-1	TGTGCCAGCAGCTGGGGACAGGGGGCAGGGAACACTGAAGCTTTCTTT	CASSWGQGAGNTEAFF
NA	NA	TRBV24-1	TRBJ2-2	TGTGCCACCAAGGCGGCGAGGGACACCGGGGAGCTGTTTTTT	CATKAARDTGELFF
NA	TRBD1	TRBV5-6	TRBJ1-4	TGTGCCAGCACCCTGGGCGACAGGGATTATGAAAAACTGTTTTTT	CASTLGDRDYEKLFF
once	TRBD2	TRBV4-1	TRBJ2-2	TGCGCCAGCAGCCAACACAGCGGGGGGCTCCCCACCGGGGAGCTGTTTTTT	CASSQHSGGLPTGELFF
NA	NA	TRBV27	TRBJ1-5	TGTGCCAGCAGGACTGCTTATAGCAATCAGCCCCAGCATTTT	CASRTAYSNQPQHF
once	NA	TRBV6-5	TRBJ1-1	TGTGCCAGCACCACGCGAGAGGGCCATCATTTGACTTTCTTT	CASTTREGHHLTFF
NA	TRBD2	TRBV5-1	TRBJ2-1	TGCGCCAGCAGCGACGGGACTAGCGGGAACCATGAGCAGTTCTTC	CASSDGTSGNHEQFF
once	TRBD2	TRBV30	TRBJ2-3	TGTGCCTGGAGTTGGTTGGGCGGGGGGGCTACAGATACGCAGTATTTT	CAWSWLGGGATDTQYF
NA	TRBD1	TRBV7-2	TRBJ1-5	TGTGCCAGCAGCCCTTGGACAGGGGGGAATCAGCCCCAGCATTTT	CASSPWTGGNQPQHF
NA	NA	TRBV25-1	TRBJ2-2	TGTGCCAGCAGTGACTGGAGGGCGGGGACCGGGGAGCTGTTTTTT	CASSDWRAGTGELFF
NA	NA	TRBV28	TRBJ1-1	TGTGCCAGCAGTTTATCGGGGTACACTGAAGCTTTCTTT	CASSLSGYTEAFF
NA	NA	TRBV19	TRBJ1-5	TGTGCCAGTCGATCGGTACAGGGCAGCAATCAGCCCCAGCATTTT	CASRSVQGSNQPQHF
NA	TRBD1	TRBV6-5	TRBJ1-5	TGTGCCAGCAGCAAAACAGGGGATAGCAATCAGCCCCAGCATTTT	CASSKTGDSNQPQHF
NA	NA	TRBV24-1	TRBJ2-2	TGTGCCACCAGTGACACAGGGAGACCGAACACCGGGGAGCTGTTTTTT	CATSDTGRPNTGELFF
NA	NA	TRBV7-2	TRBJ2-5	TGTGCCAGCAGCCCAGTAAGGAGTGGGACCCAGTACTTC	CASSPVRSGTQYF
NA	TRBD2	TRBV5-1	TRBJ2-1	TGCGCCAGCAGCTGGGGGACTAGCGGGGGAAGTGAGCAGTTCTTC	CASSWGTSGGSEQFF
NA	NA	TRBV15	TRBJ1-2	TGTGCCACCAGCAGATTTGGGTTACAGAGCTCCTATGGCTACACCTTC	CATSRFGLQSSYGYTF
NA	TRBD2	TRBV7-2	TRBJ2-4	TGTGCCAGCAGCTTAAGAAAAGCGGGGGGGCCTATAAACATTCAGTACTTC	CASSLRKAGGPINIQYF
once	TRBD2	TRBV7-6	TRBJ2-5	TGTGCCAGCATCCGCACCGGGACTAGCGGGGGATGGGAGACCCAGTACTTC	CASIRTGTSGGWETQYF
NA	TRBD1	TRBV27	TRBJ1-4	TGTGCCAGCAGTTTATCCCAGGGGGTCTATGAAAAACTGTTTTTT	CASSLSQGVYEKLFF
NA	NA	TRBV4-2	TRBJ1-6	TGTGCCAGCAGCCAAGAGGGCGGCGACTATAGTTCACCCCTCCACTTT	CASSQEGGDYSSPLHF
NA	TRBD1	TRBV19	TRBJ2-7	TGTGCCAGTAGAACCGACAGGGACGAGCAGTACTTC	CASRTDRDEQYF
NA	NA	TRBV27	TRBJ1-2	TGTGCCAGCAGTTTACGGGGGACTGCCTATGGCTACACCTTC	CASSLRGTAYGYTF
NA	TRBD2	TRBV4-2	TRBJ2-2	TGTGCCAGCAGCCAAGATAGGGGACTAGCGGGAACGGGGGAGCTGTTTTTT	CASSQDRGLAGTGELFF
once	TRBD1	TRBV18	TRBJ1-5	TGTGCCAGCTCACCAGGGGCAGGGGGTTCTCAGCCCCAGCATTTT	CASSPGAGGSQPQHF
NA	NA	TRBV6-5	TRBJ1-2	TGTGCCAGCAGTTACTCGGGTACAGCGGCAGTCTATGGCTACACCTTC	CASSYSGTAAVYGYTF
NA	NA	TRBV2	TRBJ1-1	TGTGCCAGCAGTACAGTTACTGAAGCTTTCTTT	CASSTVTEAFF
NA	NA	TRBV5-4	TRBJ2-3	TGTGCCAGCAGCTTAATGAGTACAGATACGCAGTATTTT	CASSLMSTDTQYF
NA	NA	TRBV29-1	TRBJ2-2	TGCAGCGCCTCCAGGGGCAGCGCGAACACCGGGGAGCTGTTTTTT	CSASRGSANTGELFF
NA	TRBD1	TRBV6-5	TRBJ2-7	TGTGCCAGCACCACCGACCCAGGGGGCTCCTACGAGCAGTACTTC	CASTTDPGGSYEQYF
NA	NA	TRBV2	TRBJ2-1	TGTGCCAGCAGTGAATGGGGCCCAGGGGTATCAAATGAGCAGTTCTTC	CASSEWGPGVSNEQFF
NA	TRBD2	TRBV7-8	TRBJ2-4	TGTGCCAGCAGCTTAGACGGCGGTAGCGGGATATGGGACATTCAGTACTTC	CASSLDGGSGIWDIQYF
NA	NA	TRBV5-6	TRBJ2-5	TGTGCCAGCAGCTTGGCCAGGACACAGAAAGAGACCCAGTACTTC	CASSLARTQKETQYF
NA	NA	TRBV29-1	TRBJ1-2	TGCAGCGTTGAATCGTTTGACTATGGCTACACCTTC	CSVESFDYGYTF
NA	TRBD2	TRBV7-9	TRBJ2-5	TGTGCCAGCAGCTCCGGGACTAGCAGAGAGACCCAGTACTTC	CASSSGTSRETQYF
NA	TRBD1	TRBV28	TRBJ1-1	TGTGCCAGCACCGCTCCGGGACAGGGGGGTAACACTGAAGCTTTCTTT	CASTAPGQGGNTEAFF
NA	NA	TRBV11-2	TRBJ1-1	TGTGCCAGCAGCCCACGGACTGACTCCCCCGTCGGAGCTTTCTTT	CASSPRTDSPVGAFF
NA	NA	TRBV5-6	TRBJ1-2	TGTGCCAGCAGCCCAGGGACATCCTATGGCTACACCTTC	CASSPGTSYGYTF
NA	TRBD1	TRBV24-1	TRBJ2-6	TGTGCCACCAGTGATTCATCAGGGGGCCGCACTGGGGCCAACGTCCTGACTTTC	CATSDSSGGRTGANVLTF
once	NA	TRBV5-4	TRBJ2-3	TGTGCCAGCAGCCCCCGTCAGGGGAGGGCAGATACGCAGTATTTT	CASSPRQGRADTQYF
NA	NA	TRBV12-3/TRBV12-4	TRBJ1-1	TGTGCCAGCAGTATAACAGGGGAAGCTTTCTTT	CASSITGEAFF
once	NA	TRBV6-2/TRBV6-3	TRBJ2-5	TGTGCCAGCAGCTCGCCCGACTTCCAGTACTTC	CASSSPDFQYF
NA	TRBD2	TRBV7-3	TRBJ2-1	TGTGCCAGCAGCTTAAATCCGGCGGGGGGTAATAACAATGAGCAGTTCTTC	CASSLNPAGGNNNEQFF
NA	NA	TRBV7-2	TRBJ1-2	TGTGCCAGCAGCCTGGCTGAGAACAGGGAACGGAACTATGGCTACACCTTC	CASSLAENRERNYGYTF
few	TRBD1	TRBV5-6	TRBJ2-5	TGTGCCAGCAGCCTGGGACAGGGAGAGACCCAGTACTTC	CASSLGQGETQYF
NA	NA	TRBV15	TRBJ1-2	TGTGCCACCAGCAGAGCTCCCGGGGGAGTAGATGGCTACACCTTC	CATSRAPGGVDGYTF
NA	NA	TRBV28	TRBJ1-2	TGTGCCAGCATAGCGGGCGGAGCTAACTATGGCTACACCTTC	CASIAGGANYGYTF
NA	TRBD1	TRBV4-2	TRBJ1-5	TGTGCCAGCAGCCCAGGGGGTGGAGGCAATCAGCCCCAGCATTTT	CASSPGGGGNQPQHF
NA	NA	TRBV29-1	TRBJ1-2	TGCAGCGTTGGTGCCAGGGTTGGGTATGGCTACACCTTC	CSVGARVGYGYTF
NA	NA	TRBV18	TRBJ1-5	TGTGCCAGCTCACCGGCGGGGGACAATCAGCCCCAGCATTTT	CASSPAGDNQPQHF
NA	NA	TRBV6-5	TRBJ2-2	TGTGCCAGCGTACCGACAGGTTCCAACACCGGGGAGCTGTTTTTT	CASVPTGSNTGELFF
NA	NA	TRBV19	TRBJ2-5	TGTGCCAGTAGTATAGGCCGGGAACAGACCCAGTACTTC	CASSIGREQTQYF